These 30 T cell receptor beta chains were all obtained from the same sample, sequenced in a study of T cell clonality in common variable immunodeficiency. Produced via immunoSEQ multiplex PCR; TCRdb's table is partial and in-frame only. The sample counts about 28,000 clones, none seen once; the ten largest own roughly an eighth. Material for sequencing was peripheral blood mononuclear cells. These receptors came from a person aged 18 to 69 in good health.

This clone was found many times. The read stops 3 residues short of the end of the CDR3; the missing end is completed from the germline J gene. The chain is built from TRBV5-1 and TRBJ2-1, with TRBD2 matching over 8 bases. CDR3 length equals 15 residues. With 9 bases clipped from V and 5 bases from J, the junction kept 13 bases outside the gene matches. Germline V CDR1 and CDR2: SGHRS, YFSETQ. The CDR3: CATGYRALADNEQFF. Incomplete CDR3 DNA: TGCGCCACCGGCTATCGGGCACTAGCGGACAATGAG.

This clone was counted at least ten times. The read falls 3 residues short of the CDR3 end, and the missing part is taken from the germline J gene. V is TRBV29-1 and J is TRBJ2-7, with 8 positions matching TRBD1. Unmatched junction bases numbered 4, after V lost 2 bases and J lost 4 bases. Germline V gene sequence: CDR1 SQVTM, CDR2 ANQGSEA. The CDR3 is made up of 13 amino acids. CDR3 residues: CSVESRQGYEQYF. CDR3 DNA, as far as it was read: TGCAGCGTTGAAAGCCGACAGGGGTACGAG.

In the case of this clone: The read is 3 residues too short to cover the CDR3 end, so that end is filled in from the germline J gene. V usage is TRBV18 and J usage is TRBJ1-2; 10 bases match TRBD1. Looked up from germline, CDR1 is KGHSH and CDR2 is LQKENI. The trim removed 6 bases at V and 3 bases at J, leaving 16 bases unmatched. This CDR3 spans 18 amino acids. CDR3 region: CASSRTAITGTGDYGYTF. CDR3 DNA, as far as it was read: TGTGCCAGCTCCCGAACTGCTATAACCGGGACAGGGGACTATGGC.

This clone was seen repeatedly, ten times or more. Sequencing ends 3 residues short of the CDR3 end; the germline J gene provides the rest. V gene TRBV10-1 combines with J gene TRBJ1-2, with D unclear. CDR3 size: 12 residues. V gave up 3 bases and J gave up 7 bases, with 9 bases separating them. Looked up from germline, CDR1 is WNHNN and CDR2 is SYGVQD (reference sequence). The CDR3 sequence: CASSEIMRGYTF. Incomplete CDR3 DNA: TGCGCCAGCAGTGAAATCATGCGTGGC.

This clone was counted at least ten times. The CDR3 end is not reached by the read, which stops 3 residues before it; the germline J gene fills it in. The V gene is TRBV6-2 or TRBV6-3, the J gene TRBJ2-7; 10 nucleotides agree with TRBD2. Germline loops: CDR1 MNHEY, CDR2 SVGEGT. This CDR3 comprises 15 residues. V was clipped by 7 bases and J by 1 base; unmatched bases: 7. This CDR3 is CASNSGLAESYEQYF. CDR3 DNA, as far as it was read: TGTGCCAGCAATTCCGGACTAGCGGAGTCCTACGAG.

This clone was picked up many times. The sequence runs out 3 residues before the end of the CDR3; the remainder is reconstructed from the germline J gene. V usage is TRBV6-4 and J usage is TRBJ2-3; 13 nucleotides line up with TRBD2. J was trimmed by 6 bases and V by 2 bases; bases with no gene match: 5. Germline V gene data show CDR1 as MRHNA and CDR2 as SNTAGT. The CDR3 loop spans 16 amino acids. This CDR3 is CASSDQGTSGADTQYF. The CDR3 DNA, read in part, is TGTGCCAGCAGTGACCAGGGGACTAGCGGGGCGGATACG.

This clone was seen at least ten times. The read ends 3 residues early relative to the CDR3; the germline J gene fills the gap. The chain couples TRBV6-1 to TRBJ1-5, with D tentatively TRBD1 (6 bases). Germline CDR1 is MNHNS and CDR2 is SASEGT. Trimming stripped 4 bases from V and 6 bases from J, with 13 bases between. The CDR3 runs to 14 residues. The CDR3 spells CASSVRGAVQPQHF. The sequenced part of the CDR3 DNA is TGTGCCAGCAGTGTCAGGGGCGCGGTTCAGCCC.

There are many counts of this clone. Read coverage stops 3 residues before the CDR3 terminus; the germline J gene supplies the remainder. V and J are TRBV5-1 and TRBJ1-4; D is perhaps TRBD1 (6 bases). Germline-derived CDR1 and CDR2 are SGHRS and YFSETQ. V was shortened by 1 base and J by 8 bases, with 12 bases between the two germline ends. The CDR3 loop spans 14 amino acids. CDR3 protein: CASSLRTGSEKLFF. CDR3 bases read: TGCGCCAGCAGCTTGAGAACAGGGAGCGAAAAA. Filled out from reference TRBV5-1 and TRBJ1-4, the complete variable domain reads KAGVTQTPRYLIKTRGQQVTLSCSPISGHRSVSWYQQTPGQGLQFLFEYFSETQRNKGNFPGRFSGRQFSNSRSEMNVSTLELGDSALYLCASSLRTGSEKLFFGSGTQLSVL.

There are many counts of this clone. Coverage ceases 3 residues before the CDR3 finishes, and the germline J gene fills in the end. The chain joins TRBV28 to TRBJ1-2, with D perhaps TRBD1 (6 bases). The CDR3 is made up of 12 amino acids. Germline V gene sequence: CDR1 MDHEN, CDR2 SYDVKM. CDR3 sequence reads: CASGWTAAGYTF. Incomplete CDR3 DNA: TGTGCCAGCGGCTGGACAGCTGCAGGC.

This clone was seen many times. From the germline J gene comes the end of the CDR3, since the read stops 3 residues before it. V and J are TRBV19 and TRBJ2-7; a possible D gene is TRBD1 (6 bases). With 7 bases removed from V and 3 bases from J, the gap between germline ends came to 19 bases. The CDR3 has 15 amino acids. Germline CDR1 is LNHDA and CDR2 is SQIVND (reference sequence). CDR3 amino acids: CASKPTGGHYYEQYF. Incomplete CDR3 DNA: TGTGCCAGTAAACCGACAGGCGGACACTACTACGAG.

This clone was recorded many times. Read sequence stops 3 residues before the CDR3 end, and the germline J gene provides the missing end. The chain has TRBV7-3 and TRBJ2-1, with 7 bases that match TRBD2. V lost 0 bases to trimming and J lost 7 bases; unmatched junction nucleotides: 6. Germline V lookup: CDR1 SGHTA, CDR2 FQGTGA. The CDR3 has 15 amino acids. The CDR3 is CASSLTEGRGNEQFF. The covered CDR3 bases are TGTGCCAGCAGCTTAACGGAGGGGAGGGGAAATGAG.

A note on this clone: The read ends 3 residues shy of where the CDR3 ends; the end is completed using the germline J gene. The V call is TRBV6-2 or TRBV6-3, the J call TRBJ1-2; TRBD1 matches at 7 bases. This CDR3 has 14 amino acids. Germline values: CDR1 MNHEY, CDR2 SVGEGT. The sequenced part of the CDR3 DNA is TGTGCCAGCACCCTGACAGGGCCTTACAATGAC. Protein sequence: CASTLTGPYND. The full CDR3 is CASTLTGPYNDYTF.

This clone has only a few counts. The read stops 3 residues short of the end of the CDR3; the missing end is completed from the germline J gene. This chain uses TRBV7-3 with TRBJ2-7; no clear D gene. This CDR3 has 14 amino acids. Deletions cut 2 bases from V and 3 bases from J, with 11 bases between. CDR1 SGHTA and CDR2 FQGTGA come from the germline V gene. The sequenced CDR3 bases are TGTGCCAGCAGCTTACAAGGGCCCGGCTACGAG. Translated: CASSLQGPGYE. The full CDR3 protein is CASSLQGPGYEQYF.

This clone was picked up many times. The read stops 3 residues short of the end of the CDR3; the missing end is completed from the germline J gene. J is TRBJ1-1 and V is TRBV6-2 or TRBV6-3; 7 bases map to TRBD1. CDR3 size: 13 residues. With 10 bases clipped from V and 0 bases from J, the junction kept 5 bases outside the gene matches. Germline CDR1 MNHEY, CDR2 SVGEGT. The part of the CDR3 DNA that was read is TGTGCCACCCGACAGGGCATGAACACTGAA. It translates to CATRQGMNTE. The complete CDR3 protein is CATRQGMNTEAFF.

This clone was counted ten times or more. Read sequence stops 3 residues before the CDR3 end, and the germline J gene provides the missing end. V gene TRBV28 combines with J gene TRBJ1-5, with 9 bases aligning to TRBD1. The V segment lost 3 bases and the J segment 6 bases; nucleotides outside the gene matches: 6. Germline assignment: CDR1 MDHEN and CDR2 SYDVKM. The CDR3 contains 15 residues. CDR3 protein: CASSLLRDRAQPQHF. The CDR3 DNA, read in part, is TGTGCCAGCAGTTTGCTCCGGGACAGGGCTCAGCCC.

Remarks on this clone: The read finishes 3 residues shy of the CDR3 end, and the germline J gene is used to complete it. The chain links TRBV23-1 to TRBJ1-3, with 7 nucleotides matching TRBD1. TRBV23-1 is an open reading frame whose function is uncertain. CDR3 length: 16 amino acids. J was trimmed by 3 bases and V by 3 bases; bases with no gene match: 8. CDR3 DNA (partial): TGCGCCAGCAGTCAGAGGACAGGAAGGGTTGGAAACACC. Residues: CASSQRTGRVGNT. The CDR3 as a whole reads CASSQRTGRVGNTIYF.

There are many counts of this clone. Sequencing ends 3 residues short of the CDR3 end; the germline J gene provides the rest. The chain carries TRBV6-1 and TRBJ2-6, with D tentatively TRBD1 (6 bases). The CDR3 totals 16 residues. From germline, CDR1 is MNHNS and CDR2 SASEGT. Trimming took off 4 bases at V and 0 bases at J, with 10 bases between the two ends. CDR3 DNA (partial): TGTGCCAGCAGTGGATCAGGGGCCTCTGGGGCCAACGTC. Encoded protein: CASSGSGASGANV. The whole CDR3 is CASSGSGASGANVLTF.

This clone was seen repeatedly, ten times or more. The read halts 3 residues ahead of the CDR3 end, with the missing end drawn from the germline J gene. The chain combines TRBV5-1 with TRBJ1-3, with 10 bases identical to TRBD1. The CDR3 consists of 15 residues. V trimming: 4 bases; J trimming: 2 bases; junction bases outside the gene matches: 3. CDR1 is SGHRS, CDR2 YFSETQ, per germline. The CDR3 DNA, read in part, is TGCGCCAGCAGCCGCGGGACAGGGGCTGGAAACACC. Its protein product is CASSRGTGAGNT. The complete CDR3 protein is CASSRGTGAGNTIYF.

This clone was observed at least ten times. Read data end 3 residues before the CDR3 end; the end is taken from the germline J gene. J is TRBJ2-1 and V is TRBV5-1; no clear D. With 3 bases removed from V and 5 bases from J, the gap between germline ends came to 3 bases. Germline V gene sequence: CDR1 SGHRS, CDR2 YFSETQ. The CDR3 runs to 11 residues. CDR3 loop: CASSSDNEQFF. The DNA read from the CDR3 is TGCGCCAGCAGCTCGGACAATGAG.

Ten or more counts support this clone. Read coverage stops 3 residues before the CDR3 terminus; the germline J gene supplies the remainder. The chain uses TRBV5-6 and TRBJ1-4; D remains unclear. Trimming shortened V by 6 bases and J by 0 bases, and 12 bases separated the two germline ends. From germline, CDR1 is SGHDT and CDR2 YYEEEE. The CDR3 is 15 amino acids. CDR3 sequence reads: CASKPMSATNEKLFF. The CDR3 DNA, read in part, is TGTGCCAGCAAACCTATGAGCGCAACTAATGAAAAA.

This clone has more than one count but fewer than ten. Coverage ceases 3 residues before the CDR3 finishes, and the germline J gene fills in the end. This chain links TRBV7-3 with TRBJ2-1, with 7 bases lining up with TRBD2. This CDR3 comprises 20 residues. The ends lost 0 bases at V and 0 bases at J; junction bases unmatched: 14. Germline CDR1 SGHTA, CDR2 FQGTGA. CDR3 sequence: CASSLTVPSGTVRSYNEQFF. The sequenced CDR3 bases are TGTGCCAGCAGCTTAACGGTTCCTAGCGGAACCGTTCGCTCCTACAATGAG. Full variable domain (outside the CDR3, taken from reference TRBV7-3 and TRBJ2-1): GAGVSQTPSNKVTEKGKYVELRCDPISGHTALYWYRQSLGQGPEFLIYFQGTGAADDSGLPNDRFFAVRPEGSVSTLKIQRTERGDSAVYLCASSLTVPSGTVRSYNEQFFGPGTRLTVL.

The sample holds many counts of this clone. The read comes to an end 3 residues before the CDR3 does, leaving the germline J gene to fill in the end. V and J are TRBV20-1 and TRBJ2-1, with 8 bases lining up with TRBD1. The germline V gene has CDR1 DFQATT and CDR2 SNEGSKA (reference sequence). The CDR3 has 11 amino acids. Partial CDR3 DNA: TGCAGGGGGGACAGGTCCCATGAG. Protein sequence: CRGDRSHE. The CDR3 in full is CRGDRSHEQFF.

This clone has a count of ten or more. The read stops 3 residues short of the end of the CDR3; the missing end is completed from the germline J gene. This rearrangement joins TRBV6-2 or TRBV6-3 to TRBJ1-2, with a weak D call TRBD1 (5 bases). The germline V and J ends were trimmed by 2 bases and 4 bases, with 11 bases remaining between them. The CDR3 is 14 amino acids. Germline CDR1 is MNHEY and CDR2 is SVGEGT. Partial CDR3 DNA: TGTGCCAGCAGTTACCGTACAGGATTCTATGGC. As protein: CASSYRTGFYG. The whole CDR3 region reads CASSYRTGFYGYTF.

This clone was detected ten times or more. The missing CDR3 end, 3 residues past where the read stops, is filled in from the germline J gene. The chain links TRBV7-2 to TRBJ1-2; 8 bases agree with TRBD1. The CDR3 is 15 amino acids. Germline V gives CDR1 SGHTA, CDR2 FQGNSA. Unmatched junction bases numbered 4, after V lost 4 bases and J lost 0 bases. The part of the CDR3 DNA that was read is TGTGCCAGCAGCTCCCCGGACAGGGCTAACTATGGC. Translated: CASSSPDRANYG. The complete CDR3 reads CASSSPDRANYGYTF. Complete variable domain (other parts from reference TRBV7-2 and TRBJ1-2): GAGVSQSPSNKVTEKGKDVELRCDPISGHTALYWYRQSLGQGLEFLIYFQGNSAPDKSGLPSDRFSAERTGGSVSTLTIQRTQQEDSAVYLCASSSPDRANYGYTFGSGTRLTVV.

This clone was recorded at least ten times. The CDR3 end is not reached by the read, which stops 3 residues before it; the germline J gene fills it in. The chain joins TRBV5-4 to TRBJ1-2; maybe TRBD1 (6 bases). The CDR3 contains 13 residues. Germline CDR1 is SGHNT and CDR2 is YYREEE (reference sequence). The CDR3 loop reads CASSNDRSGGYTF. Incomplete CDR3 DNA: TGTGCCAGCAGCAATGACAGGTCAGGGGGC.

In this sample, this clone turned up many times. The observed sequence ends 3 residues before the CDR3 terminus, with the missing tail filled in from the germline J gene. The rearrangement joins TRBV29-1 to TRBJ1-5; D is undetermined. The V gene's germline CDR1 is SQVTM and CDR2 ANQGSEA. The CDR3 has 12 amino acids. The V and J ends lost 4 bases and 7 bases respectively, with 11 bases between them. CDR3 loop: CSVALYGQPQHF. Partial CDR3 DNA: TGCAGCGTTGCTTTGTATGGCCAGCCC.

This clone was detected ten times or more. The read stops 3 residues short of the end of the CDR3; the missing end is completed from the germline J gene. The V call is TRBV10-3, the J call TRBJ2-3, with TRBD1 matching over 7 bases. CDR3 length: 14 residues. V shed 3 bases, J shed 1 base, and the junction held 1 base outside the gene matches. Germline V CDR1 and CDR2: ENHRY, SYGVKD. The CDR3: CAISDDRGTDTQYF. The sequenced part of the CDR3 DNA is TGTGCCATCAGTGATGACAGGGGCACAGATACG.

This clone appeared many times. The read ends 3 residues shy of where the CDR3 ends; the end is completed using the germline J gene. This chain links TRBV20-1 with TRBJ2-5, with 11 bases identical to TRBD1. Trimming at V came to 4 bases and at J to 5 bases, leaving 6 bases not matched to a gene. CDR1 is DFQATT and CDR2 is SNEGSKA in the germline V gene (reference sequence). The CDR3 runs 14 residues. CDR3 residues: CSAKGQGGLETQYF. The DNA read from the CDR3 is TGCAGTGCTAAGGGACAGGGGGGGTTGGAGACC.

At least ten counts were recorded for this clone. The read is 3 residues too short to cover the CDR3 end, so that end is filled in from the germline J gene. This chain joins TRBV6-4 and TRBJ2-3; 15 bases line up with TRBD2. CDR3 length: 16 amino acids. Germline V gene data show CDR1 as MRHNA and CDR2 as SNTAGT. V was pared by 4 bases and J by 3 bases, with 2 bases of the junction left unmatched. The CDR3 region is CASSGTSGGATDTQYF. The part of the CDR3 DNA that was read is TGTGCCAGCAGTGGGACTAGCGGGGGGGCGACAGATACG.

This clone appeared many times. The CDR3 goes on 3 residues after the read ends, and that part is filled in from the germline J gene. This chain uses TRBV7-9 with TRBJ1-5; TRBD1 is a possible D gene (6 bases). Germline V gene sequence: CDR1 SEHNR, CDR2 FQNEAQ (reference sequence). This CDR3 region has 14 residues. Trimming removed 5 bases from V and 7 bases from J, with 15 bases in between. Partial CDR3 DNA: TGTGCCAGCAGCGAACTGGACAGTCGGCAGCCC. Its protein is CASSELDSRQP. The full CDR3 reads CASSELDSRQPQHF.